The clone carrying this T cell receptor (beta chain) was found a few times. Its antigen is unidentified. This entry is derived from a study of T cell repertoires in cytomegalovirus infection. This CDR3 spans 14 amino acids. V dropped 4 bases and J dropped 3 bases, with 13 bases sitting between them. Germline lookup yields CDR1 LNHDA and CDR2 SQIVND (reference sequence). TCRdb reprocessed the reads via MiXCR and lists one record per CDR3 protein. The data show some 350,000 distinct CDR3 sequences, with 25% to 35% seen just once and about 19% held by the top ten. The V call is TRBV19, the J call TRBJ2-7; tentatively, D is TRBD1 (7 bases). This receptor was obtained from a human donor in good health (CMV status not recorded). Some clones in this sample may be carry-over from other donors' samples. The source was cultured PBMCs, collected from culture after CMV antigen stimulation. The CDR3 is CASSRGGTVYEQYF. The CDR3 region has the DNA TGTGCCAGTAGTAGGGGCGGGACAGTCTACGAGCAGTACTTC.